Below are 18 T cell receptor beta chains sequenced from a single sample in a study of glioma-infiltrating T cells after dendritic cell vaccination. Assay used: immunoSEQ multiplex PCR; TCRdb lists only in-frame clones, some missing. The sample has some 73,000 clones, roughly four fifths seen once. Source: blood, taken before dendritic cell vaccination. These TCRs come from a human donor with glioblastoma.

The chain employs TRBV19 and TRBJ1-3, with TRBD1 matching 9 bases. The CDR3 sequence is 15 residues long. The V and J ends lost 6 bases and 4 bases, in that order; junction bases with no gene match: 7. Germline values: CDR1 LNHDA, CDR2 SQIVND (reference sequence). The CDR3 bases are TGTGCCAGTAGCTCCGGGACAGGGCTCGGAAACACCATATATTTT. Amino acid sequence: CASSSGTGLGNTIYF.

The chain has TRBV10-3 and TRBJ2-2; 9 bases agree with TRBD1. Germline V gives CDR1 ENHRY, CDR2 SYGVKD. Trimming took 3 bases from V and 6 from J; bases not matched to a gene: 11. CDR3 length: 17 residues. CDR3 in DNA: TGTGCCATCAGTGAATCAGGACAGGGGAGTTATTCCGGGGAGCTGTTTTTT. Protein product: CAISESGQGSYSGELFF.

The V and J genes are TRBV6-1 and TRBJ1-2, with a possible D match to TRBD1 (6 bases). This CDR3 region has 13 residues. V was shortened by 3 bases and J by 5 bases, with 10 bases between the two germline ends. In germline, CDR1 is MNHNS, CDR2 SASEGT. The chain's CDR3 is CASSETGFYGYTF. CDR3 coding DNA: TGTGCCAGCAGTGAGACAGGTTTTTATGGCTACACCTTC.

The chain carries TRBV5-1 and TRBJ1-1; tentative D call: TRBD1 (6 bases). The germline V gene encodes CDR1 SGHRS and CDR2 YFSETQ. V gave up 4 bases and J gave up 1 base, with 11 bases separating them. The CDR3 spans 14 residues. This chain's CDR3 is CASSADSGNTEAFF. The CDR3 DNA sequence: TGCGCCAGCAGCGCGGACAGTGGGAACACTGAAGCTTTCTTT.

CDR3 residues: CASSGAGPGGELFF. CDR3 DNA: TGTGCCAGTAGTGGTGCGGGGCCGGGCGGGGAGCTGTTTTTT. The chain has TRBV19 and TRBJ2-2; TRBD2 is a possible D gene (6 bases). Per the germline V gene, CDR1 is LNHDA and CDR2 is SQIVND (reference sequence). The CDR3 length is 14 residues. V gave up 5 bases and J gave up 7 bases, with 14 bases separating them.

This chain joins TRBV7-9 and TRBJ2-7; possible D gene TRBD1, 6 bases. The CDR3 loop spans 13 amino acids. V gave up 3 bases and J gave up 6 bases, with 12 bases separating them. Germline assignment: CDR1 SEHNR and CDR2 FQNEAQ (reference sequence). The CDR3 region is CASSFRLQGEQYF. The CDR3 coding sequence is TGTGCCAGCAGCTTCAGGTTACAGGGCGAGCAGTACTTC.

Comments on this clone: At one boundary the junction diverges from the germline segment, which might be a read error. The chain joins TRBV7-7 to TRBJ1-2; tentative D call: TRBD1 (5 bases). The CDR3 is made up of 15 amino acids. CDR1 is SSHAT, CDR2 FNYEAQ, per germline (reference sequence). CDR3 amino acids: CASSLIPVHRRGYTF. The DNA of the CDR3 is TGTGCTAGCAGCTTAATACCCGTCCACAGGCGGGGCTACACCTTC.

The rearrangement joins TRBV9 to TRBJ2-1; 10 bases fit TRBD2. Germline V gene sequence: CDR1 SGDLS, CDR2 YYNGEE. V gave up 2 bases and J gave up 6 bases; unmatched junction bases: 5. This CDR3 is built from 15 residues. This CDR3 is CASSVWASGGNEQFF. The CDR3 DNA reads as TGTGCCAGCAGCGTTTGGGCTAGCGGGGGCAATGAGCAGTTCTTC.

This clone was recorded once. This chain connects TRBV18 to TRBJ1-1; D perhaps matches TRBD1 (5 bases). The CDR3 runs 13 residues. The ends were cut back, 3 bases at V and 5 bases at J, with 10 bases in the middle. Germline V CDR1 and CDR2: KGHSH, LQKENI. The CDR3 protein is CASSPRTRTEAFF. DNA of the CDR3: TGTGCCAGCTCACCCAGGACACGAACTGAAGCTTTCTTT.

J is TRBJ2-3 and V is TRBV7-9, with no clear D. The CDR3 contains 13 residues. Germline V CDR1 and CDR2: SEHNR, FQNEAQ (reference sequence). V gave up 3 bases and J gave up 1 base, with 5 bases separating them. Here the CDR3 reads CASSFRGTDTQYF. DNA for the CDR3: TGTGCCAGCAGCTTTAGAGGCACAGATACGCAGTATTTT.

V gene TRBV7-8 combines with J gene TRBJ2-2; 9 bases map to TRBD1. In germline, CDR1 is SGHVS, CDR2 FQNEAQ. This CDR3 is 15 amino acids long. The V gene end was trimmed by 5 bases and the J gene end by 6 bases; junction bases not matched to a gene: 7. The CDR3, as DNA: TGTGCCAGCAGCCCGACAGGGGGTCGACCCGGGGAGCTGTTTTTT. Its protein product is CASSPTGGRPGELFF.

J is TRBJ2-7 and V is TRBV2; 10 nucleotides line up with TRBD1. The J call could be wrong; TRBJ2-1 is a better fit for the DNA end. The CDR3 has 14 residues. Germline CDR1 and CDR2: SNHLY and FYNNEI. The CDR3 coding sequence is TGTGCCAGCAGACCCGGGACAGGGGTATTGAAGCAGTTCTTC. Translated: CASRPGTGVLKQFF.

The genes are TRBV18 and TRBJ1-5, with 7 nucleotides matching TRBD1. The germline V gene encodes CDR1 KGHSH and CDR2 LQKENI. The CDR3 contains 15 residues. Germline trimming cut 6 bases from V and 3 bases from J; bases unmatched to any gene: 8. The CDR3 nucleotides read TGTGCCAGCTCGCCGGCAGGGGGTGTCAATCAGCCCCAGCATTTT. It is translated as CASSPAGGVNQPQHF. The complete variable domain, with remaining parts taken from reference TRBV18 and TRBJ1-5, reads NAGVMQNPRHLVRRRGQEARLRCSPMKGHSHVYWYRQLPEEGLKFMVYLQKENIIDESGMPKERFSAEFPKEGPSILRIQQVVRGDSAAYFCASSPAGGVNQPQHFGDGTRLSIL.

The chain uses TRBV9 and TRBJ2-4, with 9 bases that match TRBD1. The V gene's germline CDR1 is SGDLS and CDR2 YYNGEE. CDR3 size: 15 residues. V gave up 3 bases and J gave up 6 bases; unmatched junction bases: 7. DNA of the CDR3: TGTGCCAGCAGCGGTTCAGGGACAGGGCCAAACATTCAGTACTTC. Translating gives CASSGSGTGPNIQYF.

This clone was detected a few times. The chain is built from TRBV7-9 and TRBJ1-2; D unresolved. The CDR3 runs to 16 residues. Trimming stripped 0 bases from V and 2 bases from J, with 13 bases between. The germline CDR1 and CDR2 sequences are SEHNR and FQNEAQ (reference sequence). This CDR3 is CASSLAMRKYNYGYTF. CDR3 DNA: TGTGCCAGCAGCTTAGCGATGAGGAAATACAACTATGGCTACACCTTC.

In its sample, this clone was seen a few times. The chain joins TRBV6-6 to TRBJ2-7, with 7 bases that match TRBD1. The CDR3 has 15 amino acids. The trim removed 6 bases at V and 1 base at J, leaving 9 bases unmatched. CDR1 and CDR2 from the germline V gene are MNHNY and SVGAGI (reference sequence). CDR3 sequence (DNA): TGTGCCAGCAGCCCCGGGACAGCGAAATCCTACGAGCAGTACTTC. Translation: CASSPGTAKSYEQYF.

The rearrangement uses TRBV28 and TRBJ1-1, with a tentative D call TRBD1 (5 bases). This CDR3 contains 11 residues. V dropped 6 bases and J dropped 7 bases, with 9 bases sitting between them. CDR1 MDHEN and CDR2 SYDVKM come from the germline V gene. CDR3 sequence reads: CASSRDSEAFF. DNA for the CDR3: TGTGCCAGCAGCCGAGACAGTGAAGCTTTCTTT.

The chain uses TRBV27 and TRBJ1-5; D is perhaps TRBD1 (5 bases). The V end was cut by 4 bases, the J end by 2 bases, with 21 bases between. The CDR3 is 18 residues long. In germline, CDR1 is MNHEY, CDR2 SMNVEV (reference sequence). Written as DNA, the CDR3 is TGTGCCAGCAGTTCCTCAAGACAGACCGTTGGGCGCAATCAGCCCCAGCATTTT. Its protein is CASSSSRQTVGRNQPQHF.